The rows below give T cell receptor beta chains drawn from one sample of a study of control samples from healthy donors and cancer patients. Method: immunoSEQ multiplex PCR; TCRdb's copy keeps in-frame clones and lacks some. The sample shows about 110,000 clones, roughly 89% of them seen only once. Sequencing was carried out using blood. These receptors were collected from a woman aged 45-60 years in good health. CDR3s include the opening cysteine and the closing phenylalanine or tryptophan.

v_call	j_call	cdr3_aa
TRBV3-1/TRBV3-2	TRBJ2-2	CASSQVRGLAGELFF
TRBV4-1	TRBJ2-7	CASSQPKAAYEQYF
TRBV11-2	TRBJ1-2	CASSLYARGGADYGYTF
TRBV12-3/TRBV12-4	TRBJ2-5	CASSNRGGQTQYF
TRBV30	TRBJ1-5	CAWEHSNQPQHF
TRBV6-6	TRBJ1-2	CASSLNGRGYTF
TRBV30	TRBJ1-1	CAWSVSAAVWAFF
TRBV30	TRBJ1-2	CAWSPTNYGYTF
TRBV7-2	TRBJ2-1	CASSARTRYNEQFF
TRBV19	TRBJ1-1	CASSRSGRRELNTEAFF
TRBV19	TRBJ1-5	CASSVGTALGQPQHF
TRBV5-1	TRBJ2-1	CASSFHNEQFF
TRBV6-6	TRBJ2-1	CASSPTSGRAQGYNEQFF
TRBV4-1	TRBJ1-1	CASSQAPGNTEAFF
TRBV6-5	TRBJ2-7	CASSLGTLDEQYF
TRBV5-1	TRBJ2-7	CASSLVGQGIEQYF
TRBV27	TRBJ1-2	CASSFMGNYGYTF
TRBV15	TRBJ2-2	CATNPHGSNTGELFF
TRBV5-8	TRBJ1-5	CASSSRDRGTRVQPQHF
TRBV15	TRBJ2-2	CATSFRGASTGELFF
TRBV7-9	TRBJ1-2	CASSRGQFPGYTF
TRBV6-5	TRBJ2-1	CASRIRDDGYNEQFF
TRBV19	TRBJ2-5	CASSQGTSGRAFYQETQYF
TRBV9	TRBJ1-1	CASSVGRNTEAFF
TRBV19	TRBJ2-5	CASSISREGETQYF
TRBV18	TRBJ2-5	CASSPFGLAGGPMSETQYF
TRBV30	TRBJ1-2	CAWRGQGLGGYTF
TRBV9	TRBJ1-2	CASSVGGSPREGYTF
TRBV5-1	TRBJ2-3	CASSLDWYSVAGDEVIDTDTQYF
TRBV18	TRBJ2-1	CASSAPGLTTNEQFF
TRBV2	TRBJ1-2	CASSRGQGGYGYTF
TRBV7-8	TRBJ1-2	CASSEQVEYGYTF
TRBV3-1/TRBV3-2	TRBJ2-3	CASSQGWGGPPVGADTQYF
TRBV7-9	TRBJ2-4	CASSLPTGIAKNIQYF
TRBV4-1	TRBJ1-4	CASSKDLVNREREKLFF
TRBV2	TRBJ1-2	CASSDISNYGYTF
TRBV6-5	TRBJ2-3	CASSSGTPGNTQYF
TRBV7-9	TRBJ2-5	CASNLGWEETQYF
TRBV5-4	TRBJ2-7	CASSLGWGGATYEQYF
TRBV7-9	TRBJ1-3	CASSARRGQISGNTIYF
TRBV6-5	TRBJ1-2	CASSPGTDYGYTF
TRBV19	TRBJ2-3	CASSTITDTQYF
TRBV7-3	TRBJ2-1	CASSRGPSGGDNEQFF
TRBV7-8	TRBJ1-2	CASSLEGQGNYGYTF
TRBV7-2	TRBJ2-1	CASSLAGEMNEQFF
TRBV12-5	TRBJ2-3	CASGPTAGVGDTQYF
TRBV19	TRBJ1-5	CASSGRVDQPQHF
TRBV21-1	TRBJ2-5	CASSNEETQYF
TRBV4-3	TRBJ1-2	CASSHGGQPNYGYTF
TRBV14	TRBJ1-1	CARPPLEQGENTEAFF
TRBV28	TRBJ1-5	CASSRTLTEAMGQPQHF
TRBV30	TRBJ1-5	CAWSVGGARQPQHF
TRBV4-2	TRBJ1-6	CASSQGQVNSPLHF
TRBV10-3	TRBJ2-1	CASSPRDRDYNEQFF
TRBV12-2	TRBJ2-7	CASRLAGTGYYEQYF
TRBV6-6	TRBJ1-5	CASRLDRGRWNQPQHF
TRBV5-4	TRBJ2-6	CASSLGTLFTTGANVLTF